Presented here are 28 T cell receptor beta chains from one specimen sequenced in a study of blood T cells in healthy people across ages. Alongside a J-beta primer mix, a sample-barcoded 5' primer served in a second PCR lasting about 7 to 11 cycles. TCRdb independently ran MiXCR on the 5' RACE reads; one entry per CDR3 protein. In the table there are 980,000 or so distinct CDR3 sequences, roughly 52% of which are singletons. The sequenced sample was blood. The receptors were sampled from a young man in good health.

The table lists this clonotype with a few counts. V gene TRBV7-2 combines with J gene TRBJ2-3; TRBD2 might be the D (6 bases). Trimming stripped 5 bases from V and 5 bases from J, with 14 bases between. Germline CDR1 SGHTA, CDR2 FQGNSA. This CDR3 has 14 residues. Written as DNA, the CDR3 is TGTGCCAGCAGCCTAAGGGACTGGCAAGATACGCAGTATTTT. Protein sequence: CASSLRDWQDTQYF.

This clonotype was seen once. The genes are TRBV19 and TRBJ2-1; D possibly corresponds to TRBD2 (6 bases). This CDR3 region has 13 residues. Trimming took off 8 bases at V and 3 bases at J, with 11 bases between the two ends. Germline assignment: CDR1 LNHDA and CDR2 SQIVND (reference sequence). CDR3 protein: CASASALYNEQFF. In DNA, the CDR3 is TGTGCCAGTGCTAGCGCTCTCTACAATGAGCAGTTCTTC.

On this clonotype: The junction and the germline gene differ at one end; a read error may be behind it. The chain couples TRBV7-9 to TRBJ2-4, with D possibly being TRBD1 (6 bases). The CDR3 totals 17 residues. Germline assignment: CDR1 SEHNR and CDR2 FQNEAQ (reference sequence). CDR3 nucleotide sequence: TGTGCCAGCAGCTGGAGTCGACAGGTCCTAGCCAAAGACATTCAGTACTTC. As protein: CASSWSRQVLAKDIQYF.

On this clonotype: A much larger clonotype is one base distant, so this may be a read error. CDR3 in DNA: TGTGCCAGCGGTAGCGGGGGCACAGATGCGCAGTATTTT. It specifies CASGSGGTDAQYF. This chain joins TRBV7-3 and TRBJ2-3; 9 bases fit TRBD2. This CDR3 has 13 amino acids. Germline CDR1 reads SGHTA; CDR2 reads FQGTGA.

This clonotype was seen a few times. V is TRBV28 and J is TRBJ1-2; TRBD1 agrees at 7 bases. Germline CDR1 and CDR2: MDHEN and SYDVKM. Germline trimming cut 6 bases from V and 5 bases from J; bases unmatched to any gene: 3. This CDR3 has 12 amino acids. The CDR3 coding sequence is TGTGCCAGCAGGGCAGGGGGGTATGGCTACACCTTC. Protein: CASRAGGYGYTF.

This clonotype was counted only a few times. V gene TRBV7-2 combines with J gene TRBJ2-7; D could derive from TRBD1 or TRBD2 (6 bases each). This CDR3 spans 16 amino acids. Germline CDR1 is SGHTA and CDR2 is FQGNSA. The ends were cut back, 4 bases at V and 4 bases at J, with 20 bases in the middle. CDR3 amino acids: CASSWRGEQASYEQYF. The CDR3, as DNA: TGTGCCAGCAGCTGGAGGGGGGAGCAAGCTTCTTACGAGCAGTACTTC.

The rearrangement links TRBV14 to TRBJ2-5; D call uncertain. The better agreement between TRBJ2-7 and the DNA end casts doubt on the J call. Germline-derived CDR1 and CDR2 are SGHDN and FVKESK. This CDR3 region has 14 residues. CDR3 loop: CASSQATPTYEQYF. The CDR3 region has the DNA TGTGCCAGCAGCCAAGCAACACCTACCTACGAGCAGTACTTC.

This chain joins TRBV28 and TRBJ1-2; D not certain. Germline-derived CDR1 and CDR2 are MDHEN and SYDVKM. The CDR3 sequence is 14 residues long. V lost 4 bases and J 7 bases, leaving 16 bases between the germline ends. CDR3 in amino acids: CASSSSPSVGGYTF. The CDR3 DNA follows: TGTGCCAGCAGTTCGTCCCCCTCAGTGGGTGGCTACACCTTC.

This clonotype was recorded a few times. The V gene is TRBV11-3, the J gene TRBJ2-1; D not certain. V gave up 5 bases and J gave up 7 bases, with 18 bases separating them. The length of the CDR3 is 15 residues. CDR1 and CDR2 (germline): SGHNT, YENEEA. CDR3 protein: CASSDPTAGRNEQFF. As DNA, the CDR3 is TGTGCCAGCAGCGACCCGACGGCAGGAAGAAATGAGCAGTTCTTC.

This rearrangement joins TRBV7-2 to TRBJ2-1, with D perhaps matching TRBD2 (6 bases). Germline-derived CDR1 and CDR2 are SGHTA and FQGNSA. Trimming took off 5 bases at V and 3 bases at J, with 11 bases between the two ends. This CDR3 contains 14 residues. This CDR3 reads CASSPQDYYNEQFF. The CDR3 nucleotides read TGTGCCAGCAGCCCGCAGGACTACTACAATGAGCAGTTCTTC.

This clonotype showed up just a few times. CDR3 protein: CASSIKDIHSYGYTF. CDR3 DNA: TGTGCCAGCAGTATTAAGGACATCCACTCCTATGGCTACACCTTC. The chain joins TRBV6-4 to TRBJ1-2; TRBD1 might be the D (5 bases). CDR3 size: 15 residues. V lost 5 bases to trimming and J lost 4 bases, with 17 bases between them. Germline V gives CDR1 MRHNA, CDR2 SNTAGT.

This clonotype came up a few times. The chain has TRBV6-5 and TRBJ2-1, with TRBD2 as a possible D gene (5 bases). The germline V and J ends were trimmed by 0 bases and 9 bases, with 15 bases remaining between them. The CDR3 runs to 15 residues. CDR1 and CDR2 (germline): MNHEY, SVGAGI. Here the CDR3 DNA reads TGTGCCAGCAGTTACTCGATGAACCGAGGACTTGAGCAGTTCTTC. Translating it yields CASSYSMNRGLEQFF.

The rearrangement joins TRBV5-1 to TRBJ2-4; TRBD2 matches 9 bases. TRBJ2-5 matches the DNA end more closely, so the J call is doubtful. Germline CDR1 reads SGHRS; CDR2 reads YFSETQ. The CDR3 covers 16 residues. CDR3 bases: TGCGCCAGCAGCTTGGTTCTTAGCGGGGGCGAAGAGACCCAGTACTTC. It encodes CASSLVLSGGEETQYF.

The chain is built from TRBV29-1 and TRBJ2-3; D not certain. This CDR3 contains 14 residues. V lost 4 bases and J 2 bases, leaving 13 bases between the germline ends. The germline V gene encodes CDR1 SQVTM and CDR2 ANQGSEA. CDR3 bases: TGCAGCGTTGGGGTCAATGGGGTCACAGATACGCAGTATTTT. Amino acids: CSVGVNGVTDTQYF.

This clonotype came up a few times. The junction differs from germline at one of its ends, possibly a read error. The V and J genes are TRBV20-1 and TRBJ2-7; D remains ambiguous. Germline CDR1 is DFQATT and CDR2 is SNEGSKA (reference sequence). The CDR3 totals 12 residues. CDR3 protein: CSASLRPYEQYF. The CDR3 DNA follows: TGCAGTGCTAGCCTCCGTCCCTACGAGCAGTACTTT.

The chain links TRBV7-3 to TRBJ2-7; D is undetermined. Trimming cost V 5 bases and J 0 bases, with 17 bases left between them. Germline V gene sequence: CDR1 SGHTA, CDR2 FQGTGA. The CDR3 is 16 amino acids. The CDR3: CASSPPMVLDSYEQYF. For the CDR3, the DNA is TGTGCCAGCAGCCCACCGATGGTCCTGGACTCCTACGAGCAGTACTTC.

This sequence joins TRBV5-1 and TRBJ2-3; either TRBD1 or TRBD2 may fit D (5 bases each). The CDR3 totals 15 residues. Trimming removed 5 bases at V and 2 bases at J, with 15 bases between. Germline V gives CDR1 SGHRS, CDR2 YFSETQ. The CDR3 DNA follows: TGCGCCAGCAGTTATGAGGGACGGACCACAGATACGCAGTATTTT. Amino acids: CASSYEGRTTDTQYF. The full variable domain, rest sourced from reference TRBV5-1 and TRBJ2-3, is KAGVTQTPRYLIKTRGQQVTLSCSPISGHRSVSWYQQTPGQGLQFLFEYFSETQRNKGNFPGRFSGRQFSNSRSEMNVSTLELGDSALYLCASSYEGRTTDTQYFGPGTRLTVL.

V gene TRBV2 combines with J gene TRBJ1-2; D may be TRBD1 (5 bases). The CDR3 length is 13 residues. The V gene's germline CDR1 is SNHLY and CDR2 FYNNEI. V lost 6 bases and J lost 0, with 8 bases in between. The CDR3 DNA reads as TGTGCCAGCAGACGGGGCTCTAACTATGGCTACACCTTC. As protein: CASRRGSNYGYTF.

V and J are TRBV3-1 and TRBJ2-4; the D is unclear. The end of the DNA fits TRBJ2-7 better, so the J call may be wrong. Germline V gene data show CDR1 as LGHDT and CDR2 as YNNKEL (reference sequence). The length of the CDR3 is 12 residues. The CDR3: CASSPGEREQYF. CDR3 DNA: TGTGCCAGCAGCCCCGGCGAGCGCGAGCAGTACTTC.

A single count supports this clonotype. This chain joins TRBV5-5 and TRBJ2-3, with a weak D call TRBD2 (6 bases). The germline CDR1 and CDR2 sequences are SGHKS and YYEKEE (reference sequence). Trimming pared 0 bases from V and 2 bases from J, leaving 13 bases between. The CDR3 is made up of 16 amino acids. CDR3 amino acids: CASSLGRGELTDTQYF. CDR3 nucleotide sequence: TGTGCCAGCAGCTTGGGGCGGGGTGAACTCACAGATACGCAGTATTTT.

This clonotype has a count of ten or more. V gene TRBV7-2 combines with J gene TRBJ1-2; 9 bases map to TRBD1. Germline trimming cut 4 bases from V and 8 bases from J; bases unmatched to any gene: 14. The CDR3 is 16 amino acids. The germline V gene encodes CDR1 SGHTA and CDR2 FQGNSA. The CDR3 nucleotides are TGTGCCAGCAGCTCAGCTCCTGGGACAGGGAAAGGCGGCTACACCTTC. It yields the protein CASSSAPGTGKGGYTF.

This chain links TRBV9 with TRBJ2-3; D remains unclear. CDR3 length: 14 amino acids. The V gene lost 3 bases and the J gene lost 2 bases, with 10 bases spanning the gap. Germline CDR1 reads SGDLS; CDR2 reads YYNGEE. The CDR3 here is CASSASGLTDTQYF. CDR3 nucleotides: TGTGCCAGCAGCGCTTCAGGCCTCACAGATACGCAGTATTTT.

The chain is built from TRBV7-2 and TRBJ2-1, with D maybe TRBD2 (6 bases). There are 16 residues in the CDR3. Trimming took 4 bases from V and 10 from J, leaving 23 bases between them. Germline V CDR1 and CDR2: SGHTA, FQGNSA. Here the CDR3 reads CASSSPEGLWSYEQFF. CDR3 bases: TGTGCCAGCAGCTCCCCGGAGGGTCTTTGGTCCTACGAGCAGTTCTTC.

The rearrangement joins TRBV5-1 to TRBJ2-7; tentatively, D is TRBD1 (5 bases). This CDR3 has 16 amino acids. CDR1 SGHRS and CDR2 YFSETQ come from the germline V gene. Between the trimmed V and J ends, which lost 4 bases and 0 bases, there was a span of 17 bases. The CDR3 coding sequence is TGCGCCAGCAGCCGATATACAGGTGGTAGCTCCTACGAGCAGTACTTC. Translating it yields CASSRYTGGSSYEQYF. The full variable domain, its missing parts supplied by reference TRBV5-1 and TRBJ2-7, is KAGVTQTPRYLIKTRGQQVTLSCSPISGHRSVSWYQQTPGQGLQFLFEYFSETQRNKGNFPGRFSGRQFSNSRSEMNVSTLELGDSALYLCASSRYTGGSSYEQYFGPGTRLTVT.

This clonotype was seen a few times. The gene calls are TRBV6-1 and TRBJ1-2; a weak D match, TRBD1 (5 bases). The V end lost 5 bases, the J end lost 5 bases, and 12 bases lay between the germline ends. CDR1 is MNHNS, CDR2 SASEGT, per germline. CDR3 length: 13 amino acids. The CDR3, as DNA: TGTGCCAGCAGTCAGAACCGGGGGTATGGCTACACCTTC. The encoded protein is CASSQNRGYGYTF.

This chain joins TRBV4-3 and TRBJ2-2; D remains ambiguous. Germline values: CDR1 LGHNA, CDR2 YSLEER. The CDR3 length is 14 residues. V lost 0 bases and J lost 2, with 4 bases in between. CDR3: CASSQEPNTGELFF. In DNA form, the CDR3 reads TGCGCCAGCAGCCAAGAACCCAACACCGGGGAGCTGTTTTTT.

This rearrangement joins TRBV7-9 to TRBJ1-2, with 7 positions matching TRBD1. CDR1 SEHNR and CDR2 FQNEAQ come from the germline V gene (reference sequence). The CDR3 is made up of 14 amino acids. The V gene end was trimmed by 5 bases and the J gene end by 4 bases; junction bases not matched to a gene: 7. The CDR3 DNA is TGTGCCAGCAGCAATCCGGGACAGCCCTATGGCTACACCTTC. This codes for CASSNPGQPYGYTF.

The chain links TRBV7-2 to TRBJ2-7; a weak D match, TRBD2 (5 bases). With 7 bases removed from V and 6 bases from J, the gap between germline ends came to 16 bases. The CDR3 loop spans 13 amino acids. CDR1 and CDR2 (germline): SGHTA, FQGNSA. The CDR3 coding sequence is TGTGCCAGCATCTTGAGCGGCGATGCCGAGCAGTACTTC. Protein product: CASILSGDAEQYF.